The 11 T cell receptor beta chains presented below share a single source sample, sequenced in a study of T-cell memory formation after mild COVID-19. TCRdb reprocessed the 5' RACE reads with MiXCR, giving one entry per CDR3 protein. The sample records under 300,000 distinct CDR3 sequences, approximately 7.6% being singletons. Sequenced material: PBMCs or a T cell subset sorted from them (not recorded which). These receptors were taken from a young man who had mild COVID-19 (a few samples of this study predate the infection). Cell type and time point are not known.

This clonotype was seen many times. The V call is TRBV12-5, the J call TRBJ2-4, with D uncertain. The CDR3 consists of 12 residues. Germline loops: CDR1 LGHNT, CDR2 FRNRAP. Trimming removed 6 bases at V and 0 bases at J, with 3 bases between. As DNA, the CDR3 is TGTGCTAGTGGGACAGCCAAAAACATTCAGTACTTC. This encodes CASGTAKNIQYF.

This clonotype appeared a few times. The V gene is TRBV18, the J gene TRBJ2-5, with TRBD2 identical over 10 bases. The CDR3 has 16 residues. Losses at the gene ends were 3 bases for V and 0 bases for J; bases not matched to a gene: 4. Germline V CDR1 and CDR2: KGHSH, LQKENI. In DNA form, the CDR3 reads TGTGCCAGCTCACCGGGACTAGCGCCGTACCAAGAGACCCAGTACTTC. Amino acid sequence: CASSPGLAPYQETQYF. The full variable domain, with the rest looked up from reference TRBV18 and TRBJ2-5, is NAGVMQNPRHLVRRRGQEARLRCSPMKGHSHVYWYRQLPEEGLKFMVYLQKENIIDESGMPKERFSAEFPKEGPSILRIQQVVRGDSAAYFCASSPGLAPYQETQYFGPGTRLLVL.

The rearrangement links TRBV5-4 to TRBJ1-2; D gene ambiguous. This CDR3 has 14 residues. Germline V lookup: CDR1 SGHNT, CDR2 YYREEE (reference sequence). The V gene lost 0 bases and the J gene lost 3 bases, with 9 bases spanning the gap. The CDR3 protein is CASSLAFTDYGYTF. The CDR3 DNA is TGTGCCAGCAGCTTGGCATTTACGGACTATGGCTACACCTTC.

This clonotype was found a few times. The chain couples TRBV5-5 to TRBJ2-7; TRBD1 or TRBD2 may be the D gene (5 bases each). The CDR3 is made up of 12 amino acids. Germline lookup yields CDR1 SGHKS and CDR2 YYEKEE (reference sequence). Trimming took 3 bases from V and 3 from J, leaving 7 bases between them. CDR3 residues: CASSWDLYEQYV. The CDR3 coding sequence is TGTGCCAGCAGCTGGGACCTCTACGAGCAGTACGTC.

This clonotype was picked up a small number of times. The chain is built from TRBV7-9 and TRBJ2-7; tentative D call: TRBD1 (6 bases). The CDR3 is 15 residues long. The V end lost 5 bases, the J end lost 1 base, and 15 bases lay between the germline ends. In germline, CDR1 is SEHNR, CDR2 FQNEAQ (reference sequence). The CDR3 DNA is TGTGCCAGCAGCCATTACAGCAGGGGTTCCTACGAGCAGTACGTC. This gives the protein CASSHYSRGSYEQYV.

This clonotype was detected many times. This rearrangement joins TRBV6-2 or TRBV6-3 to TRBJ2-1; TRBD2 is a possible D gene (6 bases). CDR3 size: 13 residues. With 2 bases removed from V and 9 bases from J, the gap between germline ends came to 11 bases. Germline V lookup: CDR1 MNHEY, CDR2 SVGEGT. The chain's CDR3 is CASSYVGGSEQFF. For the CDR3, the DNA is TGTGCCAGCAGTTACGTGGGGGGTAGTGAGCAGTTCTTC.

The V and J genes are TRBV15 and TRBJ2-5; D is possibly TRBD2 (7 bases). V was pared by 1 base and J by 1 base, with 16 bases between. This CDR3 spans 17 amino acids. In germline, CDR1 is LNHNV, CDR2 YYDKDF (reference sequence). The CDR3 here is CATSRAGRGTFQETQYF. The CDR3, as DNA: TGTGCCACCAGCAGAGCGGGGAGGGGGACCTTCCAAGAGACCCAGTACTTC.

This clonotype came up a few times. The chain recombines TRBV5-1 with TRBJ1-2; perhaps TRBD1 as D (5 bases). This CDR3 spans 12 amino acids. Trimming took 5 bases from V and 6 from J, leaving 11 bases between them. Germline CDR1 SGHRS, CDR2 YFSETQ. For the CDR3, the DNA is TGCGCCAGCAGATCAGGGATAGATGGCTACACCTTC. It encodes CASRSGIDGYTF.

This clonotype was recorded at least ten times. Here the CDR3 DNA reads TGTGCCAGCAGCCAAGGGACATTAAAATACGAGCAGTACGTC. Translating gives CASSQGTLKYEQYV. The rearrangement uses TRBV4-2 and TRBJ2-7; possible D gene TRBD1, 5 bases. V was trimmed by 1 base and J by 4 bases, leaving 11 bases between them. Germline CDR1 reads LGHNA; CDR2 reads YNFKEQ. The CDR3 consists of 14 residues.

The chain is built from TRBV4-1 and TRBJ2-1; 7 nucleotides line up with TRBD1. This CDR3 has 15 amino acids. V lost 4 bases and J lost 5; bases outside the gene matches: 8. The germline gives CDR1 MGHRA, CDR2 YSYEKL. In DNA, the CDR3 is TGCGCCAGCAGCCCGTTCGCCGGGACAGACAATGAGCAGTTCTTC. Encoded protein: CASSPFAGTDNEQFF.

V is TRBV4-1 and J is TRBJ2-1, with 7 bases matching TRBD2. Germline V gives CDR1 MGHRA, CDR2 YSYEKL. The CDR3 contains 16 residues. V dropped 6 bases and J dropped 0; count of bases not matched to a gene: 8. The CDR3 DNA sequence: TGCGCCAGCAGACGGTCCGGGGGGAGCTCCTACAATGAGCAGTTCTTC. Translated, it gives CASRRSGGSSYNEQFF.